These T cell receptor beta chains were read from a single sample in a study of graft-versus-host responses after intestinal transplantation. The repertoire was sequenced with immunoSEQ multiplex PCR; TCRdb's copy has only in-frame clones and lacks some. The profile covers tens of thousands of clones, with about four fifths appearing a single time and 0.45% to 0.55% taken by the ten largest. No antigen has been identified for these receptors. Sequences were derived from unstimulated CD4+ T cells sorted from spleen or lymph node cells, sampled before transplant. The receptors derive from a human donor who was the organ donor for an intestinal transplant. The CDR3 runs from the conserved cysteine through the conserved F or W. Each record gives: CDR3 length, V gene, CDR3 protein.

>15|TRBV25-1
CASSEGQAGTDTQYF
>15|TRBV7-2
CASSFTGTNSYEQYF
>15|TRBV7-9
CASSSLAGVYYEQYF
>13|TRBV4-2
CASSQDRAETQYF
>14|TRBV6-6
CASSYYDRGYGYTF
>14|TRBV5-6
CASSGTVSNYGYTF
>14|TRBV6-5
CASKYRDLYYEQYF
>16|TRBV4-1
CASSKISGGVLYEQYF
>16|TRBV7-6
CANITTLDRGPHTQYF
>15|TRBV10-3
CAISVGAEGTYEQYF
>18|TRBV5-1
CASSKRTSGASNTGELFF
>15|TRBV5-4
CASSLSSLRGETQYF
>13|TRBV27
CASRGDSGNTIYF
>12|TRBV29-1
CSVEVYANTIYF
>17|TRBV18
CASSPLPRGSAYNEQFF
>11|TRBV7-9
CASESTGEAFF
>11|TRBV20-1
CSAPTVDIQYF
>14|TRBV7-6
CASSPSGGGETQYF
>14|TRBV2
CASSKDRGKTEAFF
>15|TRBV19
CASSSFWTGGTEAFF
>13|TRBV6-5
CASSYAPTYEQYF
>15|TRBV18
CASSPPGTGAGELFF
>15|TRBV7-9
CASSLGTKNNYGYTF
>16|TRBV5-6
CASSLTGTGSRNTIYF
>13|TRBV19
CASSIAGDYEQYF
>15|TRBV21-1
CASIEYGTLQETQYF
>20|TRBV19
CASSPWDRGRLAGGSDTQYF
>13|TRBV30
CAWGTPPPDTQYF
>14|TRBV11-2
CASSLVLGSHEQYF
>14|TRBV7-8
CASSLGGSGGEQYF
>17|TRBV15
CATSSGVRDRGNQPQHF
>15|TRBV5-4
CASSFPLGGTDTQYF
>14|TRBV5-4
CASSSGGGKYEQYF
>15|TRBV10-3
CAIRGRTALGNEQFF
>13|TRBV7-2
CASSLQGNQPQHF
>15|TRBV9
CASSASRIAYNEQFF
>16|TRBV7-6
CASSLAGTLPQETQYF
>17|TRBV5-6
CASSLEIDSYSNQPQHF
>13|TRBV6-1
CATQWGATDTQYF
>16|TRBV5-4
CASSLVGTATNTEAFF
>14|TRBV7-2
CASLRQAGDGEQYF
>12|TRBV10-3
CAIRGSTDTQYF
>15|TRBV7-6
CASSLSRASTDTQYF
>13|TRBV7-8
CASSLLAGNEQFF
>14|TRBV6-1
CASSQQQGDTEAFF
>18|TRBV15
CATSRGRTSGGGTDTQYF
>14|TRBV5-1
CASSTSGTYNEQFF
>13|TRBV19
CASSMERNSPLHF
>14|TRBV5-4
CASRSRGYTDTQYF
>18|TRBV12-5
CASGLFSKGQGTQETQYF
>16|TRBV28
CASSLGLAGVSKTQYF
>16|TRBV9
CASSPHPLMAKNIQYF
>14|TRBV15
CATSRDPPTDTQYF
>12|TRBV7-8
CASSLTTYEQYF
>13|TRBV6-1
CASSYGTDYEQYF
>11|TRBV20-1
CSAPGGPEAFF
>16|TRBV19
CASSMGSISGANVLTF
>14|TRBV10-3
CAISAAHRGGEAFF
>17|TRBV7-8
CASSLGSSSGGEETQYF
>17|TRBV6-1
CASSEARTGLTKNIQYF